This TCR beta chain was identified during a study of human T cells and chemical hapten exposure. The library attached unique molecular identifiers to individual cDNA molecules. Original processing methods: A typical sample had around 90,000 TCRs, with roughly 23,224 to 700,000 overall. TCRdb reprocessed the RACE reads with MiXCR, giving one entry per CDR3 protein. The V and J calls were determined by TCRdb, not by the authors. The table has a few hundred thousand distinct CDR3 sequences, roughly 6.3% seen once. V was pared by 7 bases and J by 1 base, with 9 bases between. There are 13 residues in the CDR3. Time point described: patch test 2, 6 weeks after DPC sensitization. Specified treatment: therapeutic diphenylcyclopropenone sensitization with weekly scalp DPC.

The genes are TRBV12-3 or TRBV12-4 and TRBJ2-3, with D hard to call. The input for sequencing was whole blood, taken in connection with sensitization to the hapten diphenylcyclopropenone (DPC). The source is a young woman with alopecia areata. Some clones in this sample may be carry-over from other donors' samples. The CDR3 bases are TGTGCCAGCATGTTTGGAGGCACAGATACGCAGTATTTT. Amino acids: CASMFGGTDTQYF.